The 15 T cell receptor beta chains presented below share a single source sample, sequenced in a study of blood T cell repertoires in COVID-19. Using immunoSEQ multiplex PCR, the repertoire was profiled, and TCRdb retains in-frame clones only, with some absent. The sample contains approximately 250,000 clones, over 75% of which appear only once. Sequencing was carried out using peripheral blood. The receptors stem from a human donor in a cohort sampled during active COVID-19.

The chain employs TRBV28 and TRBJ1-5, with a tentative D call TRBD1 (6 bases). The germline V gene encodes CDR1 MDHEN and CDR2 SYDVKM. Trimming took 6 bases from V and 5 from J, leaving 11 bases between them. This CDR3 has 13 residues. The CDR3 region is CASRRTAHQPQHF. The DNA for the CDR3 is TGTGCCAGCAGAAGGACAGCCCATCAGCCCCAGCATTTT.

This sequence joins TRBV11-2 and TRBJ2-7; tentatively, D is TRBD1 (5 bases). The germline V and J ends were trimmed by 5 bases and 5 bases, with 13 bases remaining between them. The CDR3 runs 13 residues. Germline CDR1 SGHAT, CDR2 FQNNGV. CDR3 sequence: CASSKERGDEQYF. The CDR3 region has the DNA TGTGCCAGCAGCAAGGAAAGGGGCGACGAGCAGTACTTC.

This chain connects TRBV7-8 to TRBJ1-5; D gene ambiguous. Trimming removed 5 bases at V and 2 bases at J, with 22 bases between. The CDR3 consists of 18 residues. The germline V gene encodes CDR1 SGHVS and CDR2 FQNEAQ. For the CDR3, the DNA is TGTGCCAGCAGCCCCTCCGCAATTTTGTCCGGTGGCAATCAGCCCCAGCATTTT. This encodes CASSPSAILSGGNQPQHF.

This chain joins TRBV27 and TRBJ2-7; 9 nucleotides agree with TRBD1. V trimming: 4 bases; J trimming: 3 bases; junction bases outside the gene matches: 10. The CDR3 has 16 residues. Per germline, CDR1 MNHEY and CDR2 SMNVEV (reference sequence). Written as DNA, the CDR3 is TGTGCCAGCAGTTCAAACCCCACGACAGGGGGCTACGAGCAGTACTTC. It is translated as CASSSNPTTGGYEQYF.

The chain carries TRBV5-8 and TRBJ1-1; TRBD1 aligns across 8 bases. V was pared by 1 base and J by 5 bases, with 7 bases of the junction left unmatched. Germline-derived CDR1 and CDR2 are SGHTS and YDEGEE. The CDR3 is 15 residues long. DNA for the CDR3: TGTGCCAGCAGCTTGTTCCAGGGGGCTAATACTGAAGCTTTCTTT. It is translated as CASSLFQGANTEAFF. Together with reference TRBV5-8 and TRBJ1-1, the CDR3 gives the full variable domain: EAGVTQSPTHLIKTRGQQATLRCSPISGHTSVYWYQQALGLGLQFLLWYDEGEERNRGNFPPRFSGRQFPNYSSELNVNALELEDSALYLCASSLFQGANTEAFFGQGTRLTVV.

The V gene is TRBV12-5, the J gene TRBJ2-3; possible D gene TRBD2, 7 bases. Trimming took 2 bases from V and 5 from J, leaving 14 bases between them. The germline CDR1 and CDR2 sequences are LGHNT and FRNRAP. CDR3 length: 15 amino acids. The CDR3 DNA reads TGTGCTAGTGGTTTGAATGGGGGGGCAGGAGATACGCAGTATTTT. Translation gives CASGLNGGAGDTQYF.

The chain has TRBV18 and TRBJ1-2; D may be TRBD1 (6 bases). The CDR3 is made up of 14 amino acids. Trimming cost V 4 bases and J 4 bases, with 13 bases left between them. Germline-derived CDR1 and CDR2 are KGHSH and LQKENI. CDR3 DNA: TGTGCCAGCTCACAAGGGGGGGCATCCTATGGCTACACCTTC. Translating it yields CASSQGGASYGYTF.

This sequence joins TRBV2 and TRBJ2-2, with 7 nucleotides matching TRBD1. Unmatched junction bases numbered 8, after V lost 7 bases and J lost 0 bases. The CDR3 has 16 residues. Germline assignment: CDR1 SNHLY and CDR2 FYNNEI. This CDR3 reads CASTKTGAPNTGELFF. The CDR3, as DNA: TGTGCCAGCACCAAAACAGGGGCTCCGAACACCGGGGAGCTGTTTTTT.

The sample holds a few counts of this clone. This rearrangement joins TRBV7-9 to TRBJ2-7, with TRBD1 matching over 9 bases. V trimming: 3 bases; J trimming: 2 bases; junction bases outside the gene matches: 5. The CDR3 totals 15 residues. The V gene's germline CDR1 is SEHNR and CDR2 FQNEAQ (reference sequence). CDR3 region: CASSLGQGNAYEQYF. The DNA for the CDR3 is TGTGCCAGCAGCTTGGGACAGGGAAACGCCTACGAGCAGTACTTC.

V is TRBV2 and J is TRBJ2-6, with TRBD1 matching 9 bases. The CDR3 loop spans 15 amino acids. The germline V gene encodes CDR1 SNHLY and CDR2 FYNNEI. J lost 6 bases, V lost 6 bases, and 6 bases had no gene match. CDR3 sequence reads: CASRTGGALANVLTF. The CDR3 DNA sequence: TGTGCCAGCAGAACAGGGGGCGCGTTGGCCAACGTCCTGACTTTC.

The chain carries TRBV2 and TRBJ1-1; TRBD1 matches at 9 bases. J gave up 0 bases and V 6 bases, and 14 bases lay outside the gene matches. This CDR3 contains 18 residues. Germline V gene sequence: CDR1 SNHLY, CDR2 FYNNEI. The CDR3, as DNA: TGTGCCAGCAGCGTATCCCGGGACAGGGATCCAATGAACACTGAAGCTTTCTTT. Translating gives CASSVSRDRDPMNTEAFF.

The CDR3 loop reads CASSIERGGVSNQPQHF. The CDR3 region has the DNA TGTGCCAGTAGTATAGAAAGAGGAGGGGTTAGCAATCAGCCCCAGCATTTT. This rearrangement joins TRBV19 to TRBJ1-5, with D possibly matching TRBD1 (5 bases). The germline V gene encodes CDR1 LNHDA and CDR2 SQIVND (reference sequence). V lost 0 bases to trimming and J lost 0 bases, with 12 bases between them. The CDR3 is 17 residues long.

This clone occurred once. The chain recombines TRBV6-5 with TRBJ1-5; D may be TRBD1 (5 bases). Germline assignment: CDR1 MNHEY and CDR2 SVGAGI. Trimming removed 8 bases from V and 6 bases from J, with 17 bases in between. The CDR3 sequence is 14 residues long. The CDR3 sequence: CASLIDSLSQPQHF. The CDR3 DNA sequence: TGTGCCAGCCTTATCGACAGTTTATCTCAGCCCCAGCATTTT.

The rearrangement joins TRBV18 to TRBJ2-1; 7 bases are shared with TRBD1. V was pared by 0 bases and J by 2 bases, with 1 base of the junction left unmatched. The CDR3 consists of 15 residues. Germline V gene data show CDR1 as KGHSH and CDR2 as LQKENI. The CDR3 DNA follows: TGTGCCAGCTCACCACCAGGGGGCACCTACAATGAGCAGTTCTTC. Encoded protein: CASSPPGGTYNEQFF.

V usage is TRBV28 and J usage is TRBJ1-1; a weak D match, TRBD1 (5 bases). CDR3 length: 14 amino acids. Trimming left V 7 bases short and J 3 bases short, with 15 bases between. The germline CDR1 and CDR2 sequences are MDHEN and SYDVKM. The CDR3 DNA reads as TGTGCCAGCATCGGGGGAGGGTCGCACACTGAAGCTTTCTTT. Its protein product is CASIGGGSHTEAFF. Using reference TRBV28 and TRBJ1-1 for the parts outside the CDR3, the full variable domain is DVKVTQSSRYLVKRTGEKVFLECVQDMDHENMFWYRQDPGLGLRLIYFSYDVKMKEKGDIPEGYSVSREKKERFSLILESASTNQTSMYLCASIGGGSHTEAFFGQGTRLTVV.